Presented here are 5 T cell receptor beta chains from one specimen sequenced in a study of blood T cells in healthy people across ages. A sample-barcoded 5' primer and a J-beta primer mix were used in a second PCR of roughly 6 to 12 cycles. TCRdb analysed the 5' RACE reads with MiXCR anew, one entry per CDR3 protein. The table includes roughly 680,000 distinct CDR3 sequences, around 50% detected once. Sequenced: blood. Source of these receptors: an elderly woman in good health.

This chain uses TRBV29-1 with TRBJ1-4; D is undetermined. V lost 6 bases and J 8 bases, leaving 13 bases between the germline ends. Germline CDR1 and CDR2: SQVTM and ANQGSEA. The CDR3 runs to 12 residues. In DNA form, the CDR3 reads TGCAGCGTCGTGGTCGAGGGAGAAAAACTGTTTTTT. Translating it yields CSVVVEGEKLFF.

J is TRBJ2-5 and V is TRBV20-1, with a weak D call TRBD2 (6 bases). The V gene's germline CDR1 is DFQATT and CDR2 SNEGSKA (reference sequence). V lost 6 bases and J lost 5, with 22 bases in between. The length of the CDR3 is 15 residues. CDR3 coding DNA: TGCAGTGCCTACTTATCCGGGACTGCTAAGGAGACCCAGTACTTC. Protein: CSAYLSGTAKETQYF.

This clonotype was counted once. The chain couples TRBV12-3 or TRBV12-4 to TRBJ2-7; 10 nucleotides agree with TRBD1. The junction had 5 bases not matched to a gene; V was cut back by 5 bases and J by 1 base. CDR3 length: 15 residues. The CDR3 coding sequence is TGTGCCAGCAGTATAAGGACAGGGGGTTCCTACGAGCAGTACTTC. This gives the protein CASSIRTGGSYEQYF.

This clonotype appeared many times. The chain joins TRBV6-5 to TRBJ2-3; either TRBD1 or TRBD2 may fit D (5 bases each). The V gene lost 2 bases and the J gene lost 5 bases, with 8 bases spanning the gap. CDR3 length: 13 residues. Germline V gene data show CDR1 as MNHEY and CDR2 as SVGAGI. This CDR3 is CASSYGTGDTQYF. DNA for the CDR3: TGTGCCAGCAGTTACGGGACGGGAGATACGCAGTATTTT.

The V and J genes are TRBV5-1 and TRBJ2-7; TRBD1 aligns across 7 bases. V gave up 4 bases and J gave up 7 bases; unmatched junction bases: 11. Looked up from germline, CDR1 is SGHRS and CDR2 is YFSETQ. The CDR3 has 14 residues. The CDR3 spells CASSEQTGIGEQYF. In DNA form, the CDR3 reads TGCGCCAGCAGCGAACAGACAGGGATCGGGGAGCAGTACTTC.